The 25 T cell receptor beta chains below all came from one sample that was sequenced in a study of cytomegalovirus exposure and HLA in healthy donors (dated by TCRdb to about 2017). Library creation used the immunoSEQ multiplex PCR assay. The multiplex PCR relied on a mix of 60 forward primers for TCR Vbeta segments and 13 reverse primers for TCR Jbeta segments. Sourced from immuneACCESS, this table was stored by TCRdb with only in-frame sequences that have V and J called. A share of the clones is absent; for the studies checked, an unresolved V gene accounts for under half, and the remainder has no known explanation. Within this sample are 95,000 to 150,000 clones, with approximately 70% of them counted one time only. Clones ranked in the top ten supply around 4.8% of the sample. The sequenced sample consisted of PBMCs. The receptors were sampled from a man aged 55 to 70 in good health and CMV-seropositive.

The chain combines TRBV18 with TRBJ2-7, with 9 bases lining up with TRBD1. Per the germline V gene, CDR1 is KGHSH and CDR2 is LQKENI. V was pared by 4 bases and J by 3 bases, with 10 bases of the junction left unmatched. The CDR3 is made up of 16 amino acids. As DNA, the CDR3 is TGTGCCAGCTCACTACAAACCGGGACAGGGCTCTACGAGCAGTACTTC. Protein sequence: CASSLQTGTGLYEQYF.

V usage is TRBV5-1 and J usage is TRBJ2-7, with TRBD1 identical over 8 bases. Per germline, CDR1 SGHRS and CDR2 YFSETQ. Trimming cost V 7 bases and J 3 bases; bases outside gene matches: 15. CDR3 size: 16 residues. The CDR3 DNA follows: TGCGCCAGCCAGGGGGCCACAGGACAGCCTGTCTACGAGCAGTACTTC. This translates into CASQGATGQPVYEQYF.

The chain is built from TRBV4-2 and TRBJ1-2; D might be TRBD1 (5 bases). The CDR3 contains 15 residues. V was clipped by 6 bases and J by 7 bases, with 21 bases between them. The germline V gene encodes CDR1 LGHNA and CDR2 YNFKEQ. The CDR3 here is CASSYSGLGGVGYTF. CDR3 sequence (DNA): TGTGCCAGCAGTTACTCGGGTTTGGGGGGGGTTGGCTACACCTTC.

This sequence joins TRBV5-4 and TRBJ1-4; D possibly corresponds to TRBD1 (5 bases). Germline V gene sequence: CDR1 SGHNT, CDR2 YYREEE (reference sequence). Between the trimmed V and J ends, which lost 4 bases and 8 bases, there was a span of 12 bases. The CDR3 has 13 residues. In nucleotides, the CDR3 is TGTGCCAGCAGCACCCAGGGCGACGAAAAACTGTTTTTT. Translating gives CASSTQGDEKLFF.

Here the CDR3 reads CAISEYQASTDTQYF. CDR3 bases: TGTGCCATCAGTGAGTATCAAGCGAGCACAGATACGCAGTATTTT. V and J are TRBV10-3 and TRBJ2-3, with no clear D. The CDR3 has 15 amino acids. Germline loops: CDR1 ENHRY, CDR2 SYGVKD. With 1 base removed from V and 0 bases from J, the gap between germline ends came to 8 bases.

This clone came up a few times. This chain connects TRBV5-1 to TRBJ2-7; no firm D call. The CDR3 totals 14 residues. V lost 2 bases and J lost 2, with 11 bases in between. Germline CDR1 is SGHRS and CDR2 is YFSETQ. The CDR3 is CASSFMAETYEQYF. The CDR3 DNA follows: TGCGCCAGCAGCTTCATGGCTGAAACCTACGAGCAGTACTTC.

The CDR3 DNA sequence: TGCGCCAGCAGCGAAACAGGGACCCTCTACGAGCAGTACTTC. Encoded protein: CASSETGTLYEQYF. The J gene is TRBJ2-7, the V gene TRBV5-1, with a possible D match to TRBD1 (6 bases). V was clipped by 4 bases and J by 3 bases, with 14 bases between them. The CDR3 is 14 residues long. Germline V gene lookup returns CDR1 SGHRS and CDR2 YFSETQ.

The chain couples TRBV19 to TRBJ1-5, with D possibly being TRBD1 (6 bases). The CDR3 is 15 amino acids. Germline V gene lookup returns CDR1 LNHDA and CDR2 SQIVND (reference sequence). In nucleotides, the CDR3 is TGTTCCCCCCACCAACGAGAGGGGGTTCGCCAGCCCCAGCATTTT. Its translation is CSPHQREGVRQPQHF.

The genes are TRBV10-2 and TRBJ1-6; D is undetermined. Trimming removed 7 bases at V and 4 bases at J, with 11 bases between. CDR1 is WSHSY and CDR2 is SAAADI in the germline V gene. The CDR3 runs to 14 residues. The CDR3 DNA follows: TGCGCCAGCACGTGGGAGCAGTATAATTCACCCCTCCACTTT. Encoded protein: CASTWEQYNSPLHF.

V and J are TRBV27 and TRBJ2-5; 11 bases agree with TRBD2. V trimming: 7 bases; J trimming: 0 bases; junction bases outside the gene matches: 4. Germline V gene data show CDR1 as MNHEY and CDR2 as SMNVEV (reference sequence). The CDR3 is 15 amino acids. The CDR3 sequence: CASKKLAGDQETQYF. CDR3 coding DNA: TGTGCCAGCAAAAAACTAGCGGGGGACCAAGAGACCCAGTACTTC.

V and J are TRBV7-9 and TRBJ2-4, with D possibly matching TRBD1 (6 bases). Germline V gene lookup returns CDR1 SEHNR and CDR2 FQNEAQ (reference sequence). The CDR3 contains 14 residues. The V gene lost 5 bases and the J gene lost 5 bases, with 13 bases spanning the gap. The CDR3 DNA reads TGTGCCAGCAGCGTCGGACAGTTTGAAAACATTCAGTACTTC. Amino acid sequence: CASSVGQFENIQYF.

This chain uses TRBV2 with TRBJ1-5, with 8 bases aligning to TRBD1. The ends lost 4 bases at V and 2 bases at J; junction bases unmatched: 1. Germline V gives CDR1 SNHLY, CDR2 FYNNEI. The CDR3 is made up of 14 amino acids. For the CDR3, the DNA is TGTGCCAGCAGTGGGGGACAGGGCAATCAGCCCCAGCATTTT. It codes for CASSGGQGNQPQHF.

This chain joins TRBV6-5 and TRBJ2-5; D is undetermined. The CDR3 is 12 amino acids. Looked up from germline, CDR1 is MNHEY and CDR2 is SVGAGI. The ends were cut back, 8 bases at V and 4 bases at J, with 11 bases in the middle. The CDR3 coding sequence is TGTGCCAGCGCGTTTGTTGGAGAGACCCAGTACTTC. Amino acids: CASAFVGETQYF.

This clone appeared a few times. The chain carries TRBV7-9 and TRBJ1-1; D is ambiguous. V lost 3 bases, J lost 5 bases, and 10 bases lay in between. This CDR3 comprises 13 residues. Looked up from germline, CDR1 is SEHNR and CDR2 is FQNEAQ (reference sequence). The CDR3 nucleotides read TGTGCCAGCAGCTTTAGGACGGGGACTGAAGCTTTCTTT. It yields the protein CASSFRTGTEAFF.

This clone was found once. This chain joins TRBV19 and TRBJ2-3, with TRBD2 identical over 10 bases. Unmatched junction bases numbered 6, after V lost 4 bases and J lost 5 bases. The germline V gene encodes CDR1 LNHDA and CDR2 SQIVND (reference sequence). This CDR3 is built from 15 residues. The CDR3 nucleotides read TGTGCCAGTAGTAACCTAGCGGGGGTGGTAGATACGCAGTATTTT. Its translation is CASSNLAGVVDTQYF.

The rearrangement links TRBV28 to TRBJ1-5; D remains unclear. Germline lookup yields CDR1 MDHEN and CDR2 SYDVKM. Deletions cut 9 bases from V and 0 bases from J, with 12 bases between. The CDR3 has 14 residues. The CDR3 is CASKGGYSNQPQHF. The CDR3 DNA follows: TGTGCCAGTAAAGGCGGTTATAGCAATCAGCCCCAGCATTTT. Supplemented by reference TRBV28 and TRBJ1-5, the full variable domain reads DVKVTQSSRYLVKRTGEKVFLECVQDMDHENMFWYRQDPGLGLRLIYFSYDVKMKEKGDIPEGYSVSREKKERFSLILESASTNQTSMYLCASKGGYSNQPQHFGDGTRLSIL.

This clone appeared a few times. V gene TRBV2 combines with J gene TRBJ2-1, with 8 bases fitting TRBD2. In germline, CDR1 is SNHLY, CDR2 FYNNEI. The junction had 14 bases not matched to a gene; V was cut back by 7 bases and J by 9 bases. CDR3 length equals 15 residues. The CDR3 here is CASNPLGLGFGEQFF. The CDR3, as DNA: TGTGCCAGCAACCCCCTGGGACTAGGGTTCGGTGAGCAGTTCTTC.

CDR3 nucleotide sequence: TGTGCCAGCAGTTACCAGCGGAACACAGATACGCAGTATTTT. Residues: CASSYQRNTDTQYF. The rearrangement uses TRBV27 and TRBJ2-3; weak D call: TRBD2 (5 bases). The length of the CDR3 is 14 residues. The germline V gene encodes CDR1 MNHEY and CDR2 SMNVEV (reference sequence). V lost 4 bases and J lost 2, with 10 bases in between.

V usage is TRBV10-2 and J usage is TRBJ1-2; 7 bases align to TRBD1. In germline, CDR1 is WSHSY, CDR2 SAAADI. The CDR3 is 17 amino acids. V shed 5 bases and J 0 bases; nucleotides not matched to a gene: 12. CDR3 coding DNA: TGCGCCAGCAGTCCAACGGACAGGACCCTAACTAACTATGGCTACACCTTC. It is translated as CASSPTDRTLTNYGYTF.

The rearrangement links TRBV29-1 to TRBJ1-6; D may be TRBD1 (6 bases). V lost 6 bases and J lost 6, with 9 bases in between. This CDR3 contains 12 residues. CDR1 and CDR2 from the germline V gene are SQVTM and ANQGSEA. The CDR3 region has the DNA TGCAGCGTACGGGACACTAATTCACCCCTCCACTTT. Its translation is CSVRDTNSPLHF.

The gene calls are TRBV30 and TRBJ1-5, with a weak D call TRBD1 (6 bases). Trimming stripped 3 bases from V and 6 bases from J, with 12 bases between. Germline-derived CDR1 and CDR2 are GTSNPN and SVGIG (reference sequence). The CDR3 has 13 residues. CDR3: CAWSGDRLQPQHF. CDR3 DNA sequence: TGTGCCTGGAGCGGAGACAGGCTTCAGCCCCAGCATTTT.

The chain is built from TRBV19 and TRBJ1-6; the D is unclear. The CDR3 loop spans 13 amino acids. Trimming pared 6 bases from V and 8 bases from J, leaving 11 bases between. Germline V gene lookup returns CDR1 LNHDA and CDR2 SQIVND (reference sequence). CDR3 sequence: CASSDEVDSPLHF. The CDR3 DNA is TGTGCCAGTAGCGACGAGGTTGATTCACCCCTCCACTTT.

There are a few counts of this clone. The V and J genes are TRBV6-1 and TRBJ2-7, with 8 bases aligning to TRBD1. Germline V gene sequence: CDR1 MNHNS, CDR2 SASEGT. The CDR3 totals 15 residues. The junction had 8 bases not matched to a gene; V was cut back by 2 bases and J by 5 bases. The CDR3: CASSETTDRVHEQYF. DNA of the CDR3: TGTGCCAGCAGTGAAACAACGGACAGGGTCCACGAGCAGTACTTC.

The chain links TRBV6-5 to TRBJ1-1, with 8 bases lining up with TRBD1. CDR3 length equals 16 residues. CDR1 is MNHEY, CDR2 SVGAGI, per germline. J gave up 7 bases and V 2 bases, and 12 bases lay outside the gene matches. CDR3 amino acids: CASSYDQGAAPLEAFF. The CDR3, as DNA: TGTGCCAGCAGTTACGACCAGGGGGCCGCGCCACTTGAAGCTTTCTTT.

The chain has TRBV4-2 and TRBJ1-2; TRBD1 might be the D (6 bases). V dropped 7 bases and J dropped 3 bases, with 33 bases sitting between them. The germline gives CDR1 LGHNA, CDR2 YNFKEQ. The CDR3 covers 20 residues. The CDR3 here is CASNPLGGHEGGGDYYGYTF. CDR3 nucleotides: TGTGCCAGCAACCCTCTTGGGGGCCACGAGGGGGGAGGGGATTACTATGGCTACACCTTC.